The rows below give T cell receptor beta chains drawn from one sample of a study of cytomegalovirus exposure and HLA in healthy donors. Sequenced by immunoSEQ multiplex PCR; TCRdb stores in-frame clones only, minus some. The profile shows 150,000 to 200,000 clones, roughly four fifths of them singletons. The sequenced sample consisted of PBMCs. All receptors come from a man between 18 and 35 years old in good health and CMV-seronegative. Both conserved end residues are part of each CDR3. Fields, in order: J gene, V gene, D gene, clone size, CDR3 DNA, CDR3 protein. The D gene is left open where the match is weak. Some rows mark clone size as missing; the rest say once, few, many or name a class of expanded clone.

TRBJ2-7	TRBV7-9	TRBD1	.	TGTGCCAGCAGCTTAGCGTGGCAGGGGGACGAGCAGTACTTC	CASSLAWQGDEQYF
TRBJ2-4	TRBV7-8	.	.	TGTGCCAGCAGCGGAACCAGGGTTTTAGCCAAAAACATTCAGTACTTC	CASSGTRVLAKNIQYF
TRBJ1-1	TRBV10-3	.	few	TGTGCCATCAGTGAGTCGAGTTGGGAGGTAAGGACTGAAGCTTTCTTT	CAISESSWEVRTEAFF
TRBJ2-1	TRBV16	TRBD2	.	TGTGCCAGCAGCCACGGGACTAGCGGATACAATGAGCAGTTCTTC	CASSHGTSGYNEQFF
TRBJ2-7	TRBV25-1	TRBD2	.	TGTGCCAGCAGACTAGCGGGAGGAGGGGAGCAGTACTTC	CASRLAGGGEQYF
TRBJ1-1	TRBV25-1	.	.	TGTGCCAGCAGTGAAGGCCCGGAGCGACCACCCACTGAAGCTTTCTTT	CASSEGPERPPTEAFF
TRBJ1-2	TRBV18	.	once	TGTGCCAGCTCACCACCGAAGACAGATTTCTATGGCTACACCTTT	CASSPPKTDFYGYTF
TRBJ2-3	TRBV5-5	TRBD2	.	TGTGCCAGCAGCTTGTCGGGGCGGGAGTACACAGATACGCAGTATTTT	CASSLSGREYTDTQYF
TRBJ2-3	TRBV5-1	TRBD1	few	TGCGCCAGCAGCTCAAACGGACAGGGGGCCACAGATACGCAGTATTTT	CASSSNGQGATDTQYF
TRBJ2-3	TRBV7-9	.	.	TGTGCCAGCAGCCCTGCCTTGAGGGCAGATACGCAGTATTTT	CASSPALRADTQYF
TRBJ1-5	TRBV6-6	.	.	TGTGCCAGCAGAGAGTCTAGGGGATCAGGTCAGCCCCAGCATTTT	CASRESRGSGQPQHF
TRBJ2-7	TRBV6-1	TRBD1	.	TGTGCCAGCAGTGAACACCCAGGGACAGGGTCGGACGAGCAGTACTTC	CASSEHPGTGSDEQYF
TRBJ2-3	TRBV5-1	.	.	TGCGCCAGCAGCTTGGATGGGGGGGGGCCGGCAGATACGCAGTATTTT	CASSLDGGGPADTQYF
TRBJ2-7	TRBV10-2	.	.	TGCGCCAGCAGACCCGGGACCCCCGGGGGCGAGCAGTACTTC	CASRPGTPGGEQYF
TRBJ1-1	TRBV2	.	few	TGTGCCAGCAGGGGCAGGACTGAAGCTTTCTTT	CASRGRTEAFF
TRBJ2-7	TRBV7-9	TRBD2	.	TGTTCCAGCAGCAAGGGACTAGCGGATAATACTTACGAGCAGTACTTC	CSSSKGLADNTYEQYF
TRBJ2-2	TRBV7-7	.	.	TGTGCTAGCAGCTTAACAGGAAACACCGGGGAGCTGTTTTTT	CASSLTGNTGELFF
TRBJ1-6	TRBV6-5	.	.	TGTGCCAGCAGTTACTCGCTACTTTCACCCCTCCACTTT	CASSYSLLSPLHF
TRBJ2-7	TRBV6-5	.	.	TGTGCCAGCAGACGGGGTCCCGAGCAGTACTTC	CASRRGPEQYF
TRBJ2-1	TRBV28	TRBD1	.	TGTGCCAGCAGTTCTCGGACAGGGGCCTACAATGAGCAGTTCTTC	CASSSRTGAYNEQFF
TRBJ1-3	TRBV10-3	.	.	TGTGCCATCAGTGAGGAGAGCTCTGGAAACACCATATATTTT	CAISEESSGNTIYF
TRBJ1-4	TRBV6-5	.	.	TGTGCCAGCAGGCGGACAACAACTAATGAAAAACTGTTTTTT	CASRRTTTNEKLFF
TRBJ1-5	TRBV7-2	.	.	TGTGCCAGCAGCATTGGGGTACAGGGATCCAATCAGCCCCAGCATTTT	CASSIGVQGSNQPQHF
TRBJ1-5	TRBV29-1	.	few	TGCAGCGCTCGACAGGGCAATCAGCCCCAGCATTTT	CSARQGNQPQHF
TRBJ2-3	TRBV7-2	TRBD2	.	TGTGCCAGCAGCTCTACCGGGACTAGCGGGAGTGGGCAGTATTTT	CASSSTGTSGSGQYF
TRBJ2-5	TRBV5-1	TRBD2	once	TGCGCCAGCAGCCCAGGACTAGCGGCTTACCAAGAGACCCAGTACTTC	CASSPGLAAYQETQYF
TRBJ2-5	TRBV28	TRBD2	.	TGTGCCAGCACCCTGGGGGGAGGGGAGACCCAGTACTTC	CASTLGGGETQYF
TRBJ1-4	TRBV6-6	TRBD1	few	TGTGCCAGCAGACCCGACAGGGGAGTGGGTGAAAAACTGTTTTTT	CASRPDRGVGEKLFF
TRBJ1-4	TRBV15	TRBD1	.	TGTGCCACCAGCAGACGGACAGGGCCCAATGAAAAACTGTTTTTT	CATSRRTGPNEKLFF
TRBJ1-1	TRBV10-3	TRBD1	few	TGTGCCATCAGTCAACGGACAGGGGAAGAAGCTTTCTTT	CAISQRTGEEAFF
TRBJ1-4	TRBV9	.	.	TGTGCCAGCAGTCCGATGGGGCGCCATGAAAAACTGTTTTTT	CASSPMGRHEKLFF
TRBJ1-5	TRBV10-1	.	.	TGCGCCAGCAGTGAGTCCGGAGGGCAGCCCCAGCATTTT	CASSESGGQPQHF
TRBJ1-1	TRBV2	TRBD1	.	TGTGCCAGCAGTCCGAAGACAGGGGGGAACACTGAAGCTTTCTTT	CASSPKTGGNTEAFF
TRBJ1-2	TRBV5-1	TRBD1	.	TGCGCCAGCACGAGGGGGCATGGCTATGGCTACACCTTC	CASTRGHGYGYTF
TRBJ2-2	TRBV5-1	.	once	TGCGCCAGCAGCTTCCTCAACCAACAGGGTAACACCGGGGAGCTGTTTTTT	CASSFLNQQGNTGELFF
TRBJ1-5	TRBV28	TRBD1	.	TGTGCCAGCAGGCCCTACGGACAGGGAGACGGATCTCAGCCCCAGCATTTT	CASRPYGQGDGSQPQHF
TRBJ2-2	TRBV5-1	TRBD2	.	TGCGCCAGCAGCTCTCTAGCGGGGGGGTACGCGAACACCGGGGAGCTGTTTTTT	CASSSLAGGYANTGELFF
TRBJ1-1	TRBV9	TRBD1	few	TGTGCCAGCAGCGGCGGGGACAGTGGTCACACTGAAGCTTTCTTT	CASSGGDSGHTEAFF
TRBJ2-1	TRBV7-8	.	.	TGTGCCACCATTGGAGATGCTAAGAACAATGAGCAGTTCTTC	CATIGDAKNNEQFF
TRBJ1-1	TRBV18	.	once	TGTGCCAGCTCACCGGCGGACACTGAAGCTTTCTTT	CASSPADTEAFF
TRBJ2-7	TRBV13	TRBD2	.	TGTGCCAGCAGCTTAGGGTGGGGCGGGAGAGGTCACGAGCAGTACTTC	CASSLGWGGRGHEQYF
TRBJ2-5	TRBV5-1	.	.	TGCGCCAGCAGCTTGCGGGAGACCCAGTACTTC	CASSLRETQYF
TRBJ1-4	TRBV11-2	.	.	TGTGCCAGCAGCGTTAGTGGGCGAAAACTGTTTTTT	CASSVSGRKLFF
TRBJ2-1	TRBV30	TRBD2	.	TGTGCCTGGGACTTGAGCGGGATCTTTTACAATGAGCAGTTCTTC	CAWDLSGIFYNEQFF
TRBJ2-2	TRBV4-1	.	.	TGCGCCAGCAGCCAAGATGTCGGGCAGGGAAGGTCGGAGCTGTTTTTT	CASSQDVGQGRSELFF
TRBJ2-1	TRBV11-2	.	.	TGTGCCAGCAGCTCTATAAAGACTTTTACTACCTACAATGAGCAGTTCTTC	CASSSIKTFTTYNEQFF
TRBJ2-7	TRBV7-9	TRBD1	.	TGTTCCATCTCCGGGACAGGGGTCCCCCTCCACGAGCAGTACTTC	CSISGTGVPLHEQYF
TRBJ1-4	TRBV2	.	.	TGTGCCAGCAGTGAACACCCTAGGGGTGAAAAACTGTTTTTT	CASSEHPRGEKLFF
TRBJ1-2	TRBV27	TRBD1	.	TGTGCCAGCAGTTTGACAGGGGAGTTTAACTATGGCTACACCTTC	CASSLTGEFNYGYTF
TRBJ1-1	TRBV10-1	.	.	TGCGCCAGCAGTGAGTCCCAGTACACTGAAGCTTTCTTT	CASSESQYTEAFF
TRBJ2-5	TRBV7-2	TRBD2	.	TGTGCCAGCAGCTTATTTAGACTAGCGGGGATAGAGACCCAGTACTTC	CASSLFRLAGIETQYF
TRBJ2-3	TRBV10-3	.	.	TGTGCCATCTTGAGCGGAGCAGATACGCAGTATTTT	CAILSGADTQYF
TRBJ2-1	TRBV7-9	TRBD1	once	TGTGCCAGCAGCCAACAGGGGATGGGGTTCTTC	CASSQQGMGFF
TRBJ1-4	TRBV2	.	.	TGTGCCAGCATGGAGACAGTTCATGAAAAACTGTTTTTT	CASMETVHEKLFF